This T cell receptor (beta chain) was obtained from a study of shared clonotypes between healthy human individuals. In the study overall: Donors had three CD4 naive, three CD4 memory, two CD8 naive and one CD8 memory plate apiece.

Replicate sorted-subset PCRs were loaded with around 0.2 ug DNA, tens of thousands of T cell genomes. Clones were read by immunoSEQ multiplex PCR, and TCRdb kept only the in-frame ones, dropping some. The sample yields 2 million to 3 million clones, more than 80% seen once. With V trimmed by 0 bases and J by 6 bases, 13 bases remained unmatched. The CDR3 is 17 residues long. CDR1 is SGHRS and CDR2 is YFSETQ in the germline V gene. The sample was naive CD4+ T cells sorted from blood. Subset specified: CD45RA+ positively selected. The V gene is TRBV5-1, the J gene TRBJ2-5; 8 bases line up with TRBD1. The TCR sequence derives from a man between 18 and 29 years old in good health. The CDR3 region is CASSLGGQTGEQKTQYF. CDR3 DNA sequence: TGCGCCAGCAGCTTGGGGGGTCAGACAGGGGAGCAGAAGACCCAGTACTTC.